A selection of T cell receptor beta chains follows, all from one sample in a study of T cells after yellow fever vaccination. In TCRdb, the 5' RACE reads were re-called with MiXCR into one record per CDR3 protein. This table has some 300,000 distinct CDR3 sequences, around 8.1% appearing once. The material sequenced was PBMCs, taken roughly 47 days after the first yellow fever vaccination. These receptors were taken from a man aged 18 to 30 who received the YFV17D yellow fever vaccine. Each CDR3 is given with its conserved first and last residue. Fields, in order: CDR3 length, D gene, J gene, V gene, clone size, CDR3 protein, CDR3 DNA. The D gene is left open where the match is weak. Part of the rows lack a size; the others show once, few, many or a class for expanded clones.

18	TRBD2	TRBJ2-1	TRBV6-5	.	CASSYSPPKRGGRDEQFF	TGTGCCAGCAGTTACTCCCCCCCGAAACGGGGGGGCCGCGATGAGCAGTTCTTC
12	.	TRBJ2-7	TRBV19	few	CASSIFDYEQYF	TGTGCCAGTAGTATCTTTGACTACGAGCAGTACTTC
13	.	TRBJ2-7	TRBV4-1	.	CASSTQITYEQYF	TGCGCCAGCAGCACTCAAATTACCTACGAGCAGTACTTC
14	TRBD2	TRBJ2-5	TRBV29-1	few	CSVARVGGQETQYF	TGCAGCGTTGCAAGGGTGGGGGGGCAAGAGACCCAGTACTTC
11	.	TRBJ2-7	TRBV2	.	CASKVNYEQYF	TGTGCCAGCAAGGTGAATTACGAGCAGTACTTC
14	.	TRBJ2-2	TRBV25-1	.	CASFVRANTGELFF	TGTGCCAGCTTTGTCAGGGCGAACACCGGGGAGCTGTTTTTT
13	.	TRBJ1-2	TRBV30	few	CAWSVLGGYGYTF	TGTGCCTGGAGTGTACTGGGGGGATATGGCTACACCTTC
13	.	TRBJ2-7	TRBV7-2	many	CASSLASVGEQYF	TGTGCCAGCAGCTTAGCTTCGGTTGGCGAGCAGTACTTC
15	TRBD1	TRBJ1-6	TRBV7-9	few	CATRSDRDLNSPLHF	TGTGCCACTCGTTCGGACAGGGATCTTAATTCACCCCTCCACTTT
15	TRBD2	TRBJ2-3	TRBV20-1	.	CSARSLAGATDTQYF	TGCAGTGCTAGGAGTCTAGCGGGGGCTACGGATACGCAGTATTTT
14	.	TRBJ1-1	TRBV5-6	.	CASSHPPGITEAFF	TGTGCCAGCAGCCACCCCCCGGGCATCACTGAAGCTTTCTTT
14	TRBD1	TRBJ1-5	TRBV9	.	CASSPGGTNQPQHF	TGTGCCAGCAGCCCAGGGGGTACTAATCAGCCCCAGCATTTT
13	.	TRBJ1-2	TRBV27	.	CASSLGLRDGYTF	TGTGCCAGCAGCCTCGGCTTACGCGATGGCTACACCTTC
12	TRBD1	TRBJ2-5	TRBV20-1	.	CSAGTVQETQYF	TGCAGTGCCGGGACAGTCCAAGAGACCCAGTACTTC
17	.	TRBJ1-2	TRBV7-2	.	CASSLGWGTLANYGYTF	TGTGCCAGCAGCTTGGGCTGGGGCACTCTAGCTAACTATGGCTACACCTTC
15	.	TRBJ1-1	TRBV12-3/TRBV12-4	many	CASSLLSGRDTEAFF	TGTGCCAGCAGTTTGCTTTCTGGCAGGGACACTGAAGCTTTCTTT
13	TRBD1	TRBJ1-2	TRBV7-3	few	CASSTGQGSGYTF	TGTGCCAGCAGCACCGGACAGGGGTCAGGCTACACCTTC
18	.	TRBJ2-1	TRBV15	many	CATSRESWARQRYNEQFF	TGTGCCACCAGCAGAGAGTCGTGGGCTAGACAACGATACAATGAGCAGTTCTTC
20	TRBD2	TRBJ2-1	TRBV13	.	CASSLVGTSGGESSYNEQFF	TGTGCCAGCAGCCTTGTAGGGACTAGCGGGGGGGAATCCTCCTACAATGAGCAGTTCTTC
17	TRBD1	TRBJ1-2	TRBV7-2	few	CASSLTSGQGGIYGYTF	TGTGCCAGCAGCTTAACTTCCGGACAGGGGGGGATCTATGGCTACACCTTC
15	.	TRBJ2-1	TRBV6-1	few	CASTKNRAGHNEQFF	TGTGCCAGCACCAAGAACAGGGCTGGTCACAATGAGCAGTTCTTC
15	TRBD1	TRBJ2-2	TRBV19	.	CASSGTAANTGELFF	TGTGCCAGTTCGGGGACAGCCGCGAACACCGGGGAGCTGTTTTTT
15	.	TRBJ1-4	TRBV6-5	few	CASSIPTSVVGKLFF	TGTGCCAGCAGTATACCGACCTCGGTCGTAGGAAAACTGTTTTTT
16	TRBD2	TRBJ2-3	TRBV6-1	many	CASSQLAGALRDTQYF	TGTGCCAGCAGTCAGCTAGCGGGGGCCCTTAGGGATACGCAGTATTTT
13	.	TRBJ1-2	TRBV9	few	CASSVGGVDGYTF	TGTGCCAGCAGCGTAGGGGGCGTGGATGGCTACACCTTC
14	.	TRBJ2-1	TRBV6-4	few	CASSDSIRAHEQFF	TGTGCCAGCAGTGACTCGATCAGGGCCCATGAGCAGTTCTTC
14	TRBD1	TRBJ2-2	TRBV5-1	many	CASNRGESTGELFF	TGCGCCAGCAACAGGGGGGAAAGCACCGGGGAGCTGTTTTTT
16	TRBD1	TRBJ2-3	TRBV7-8	many	CASSLGQGSFMDTQYF	TGTGCCAGCAGCTTAGGACAGGGGTCGTTTATGGATACGCAGTATTTT
12	.	TRBJ2-5	TRBV28	.	CASSLLAETQYF	TGTGCCAGCAGTTTATTGGCGGAGACCCAGTACTTC
12	.	TRBJ1-5	TRBV6-6	many	CASSVQGWPQHF	TGTGCCAGCAGCGTACAAGGGTGGCCCCAGCATTTT
14	TRBD2	TRBJ2-5	TRBV10-3	.	CATRLAGGQETQYF	TGTGCCACCCGACTAGCGGGGGGGCAAGAGACCCAGTACTTC
13	TRBD1	TRBJ1-2	TRBV9	few	CASSARGGDGYTF	TGTGCCAGCAGCGCCAGGGGGGGAGATGGCTACACCTTC
15	.	TRBJ1-3	TRBV7-2	few	CASSLLFLGGNTIYF	TGTGCCAGCAGCCTACTGTTTTTAGGGGGAAACACCATATATTTT
17	TRBD1	TRBJ1-1	TRBV19	.	CASSIESRDSSNTEAFF	TGTGCCAGTAGTATAGAATCCCGGGACAGCTCTAACACTGAAGCTTTCTTT
12	.	TRBJ2-1	TRBV7-8	.	CASSFSGPEQFF	TGTGCCAGCAGCTTTTCGGGACCTGAGCAGTTCTTC
14	TRBD1	TRBJ1-3	TRBV18	few	CASSPTDRDNTIYF	TGTGCCAGCTCACCAACAGACAGGGATAACACCATATATTTT
16	TRBD1	TRBJ1-5	TRBV18	many	CASSPGDRASNQPQHF	TGTGCCAGCTCACCTGGGGACAGAGCTAGCAATCAGCCCCAGCATTTT
15	TRBD1	TRBJ2-3	TRBV7-2	.	CASRPPGQGTDTQYF	TGTGCCAGCAGACCGCCGGGACAGGGTACAGATACGCAGTATTTT
15	TRBD2	TRBJ2-3	TRBV28	few	CATQLAGGSTDTQYF	TGTGCCACCCAACTAGCGGGGGGTTCGACAGATACGCAGTATTTT
12	.	TRBJ2-1	TRBV7-2	many	CASSFRGNEQFF	TGTGCCAGCAGCTTCAGGGGAAATGAGCAGTTCTTC
17	.	TRBJ2-3	TRBV5-1	many	CASSLAGVGRSTDTQYF	TGCGCCAGCAGCTTGGCCGGGGTGGGGCGAAGCACAGATACGCAGTATTTT
13	.	TRBJ1-5	TRBV29-1	.	CSVVEQSNQPQHF	TGCAGCGTTGTCGAACAGAGCAATCAGCCCCAGCATTTT
14	.	TRBJ2-7	TRBV12-3/TRBV12-4	few	CASSFLANSYEQYF	TGTGCCAGCAGTTTCTTAGCGAACTCCTACGAGCAGTACTTC